This TCR beta chain derives from a study of blood T cell repertoires in COVID-19 (dated by TCRdb to about 2020). For context, the study as a whole: Samples covering the acute and convalescent phases of COVID-19 were provided by collaborators in the United States, Italy and Spain. The material from the prospective study consisted of cDNA or gDNA derived from T cells, B-cell-depleted T cells, or PBMCs. The dataset comprised deeply sampled blood TCRbeta repertoires from subjects exposed to, actively infected with, or recovered from COVID-19. A freely available public database, intended as a resource for researchers studying the immune response to SARS-CoV-2, is where the repertoires were released. Samples came from the ongoing ImmuneRACE study (first 160 participants) plus 1,254 subjects from 6 global collaborators. Nearly every sample came with metadata listing a de-identified subject ID, COVID-19 status, age in years and sex. Where available, HLA class I and class II types were taken from metadata supplied by the sample provider and were not determined by assay-based typing. Overall study results and their limits: The amount of clinical and demographic metadata varied by source and participant and was provided uncurated.

Details on this clone: No antigen is known for it. Nothing much larger sits one base from this clone, and base qualities are not available.

V and J lose 5 bases and 5 bases, and a span of 18 bases separates them. According to the germline V gene, CDR1 reads SGHTA and CDR2 reads FQGNSA. The CDR3 covers 16 residues, taking in both the cysteine and the phenylalanine. Kept here is only the CDR3 DNA, which spans 48 bases and is read in frame from base 1. TCRbeta CDR3 regions were amplified from genomic DNA using the immunoSEQ Assay, a bias-controlled multiplex PCR. The published analysis was carried out like this. Nucleated cell counts per sample were estimated from amplification of reference gene primers within the assay. To quantify the absolute abundance of each unique TCRbeta CDR3 rearrangement, sequence reads were collapsed and filtered. For each sample, productive Simpson clonality was calculated by taking the square root of Simpson's diversity index across productive rearrangements. The immuneACCESS repertoire file appears here via TCRdb, limited to in-frame rearrangements. These files lack a portion of the clones; in checked studies, under half of the deficit traces to unresolved V genes, and the cause of the others is not known. V, J and clone size derive from that table, while D and trimming were established from the DNA sequence. The sample table lists fewer than 200,000 clones, around nine tenths of them with a count of one. The ten top clones hold less than 3% of the sample.

Whole blood was collected in K2EDTA tubes by collaborating institutions according to the institutions' own protocols. For TCRbeta analysis, collaborators shipped samples in one of three forms: frozen whole blood, isolated PBMCs, or DNA extracted from either of those sample types. The specimen sequenced was peripheral blood. This clonotype was sampled from a man in his forties with active or convalescent COVID-19. The chain links TRBV7-2 with TRBJ2-2, with a tentative D gene TRBD2 over 6 matching bases. The CDR3 sequence is CASSTSGLRSTGELFF. The DNA reads as follows: TGTGCCAGCAGCACCTCGGGACTTCGGAGTACCGGGGAGCTGTTTTTT.